This T cell receptor (beta chain) came from a study of radiation and T cells in renal cell carcinoma. Points from the study as a whole: In blood, top tumor clones expanded by 2 weeks, shrinking by 4. No pretreatment tumor biopsies were available for baseline clonotypes.

Regarding this clone: The antigen remains undetermined.

Profiling relied on immunoSEQ multiplex PCR, and the TCRdb table lists in-frame clones only, not all of them. The sample contains about 86,000 clones, 85% of which appear only once. The CDR3 covers 12 residues. Germline assignment: CDR1 MDHEN and CDR2 SYDVKM. V shed 1 base and J shed 10 bases, with 7 bases lying between them. Regarding time point: blood 4 weeks post-SBRT, at nephrectomy. Treatment: 15 Gy SBRT to primary tumor, nephrectomy 4 weeks later. Serial blood draws occurred at baseline and 2 and 4 weeks post-SBRT. The J gene is TRBJ1-4, the V gene TRBV28, with D hard to call. The sequence derives from a man aged 45-65 years with renal cell carcinoma. Source: blood, taken from a patient whose treatment included radiotherapy and nephrectomy. Written as DNA, the CDR3 is TGTGCCAGCAGTTTATCAGGCCCAAAACTGTTTTTT. Protein: CASSLSGPKLFF.